These 27 T cell receptor beta chains were sequenced from one sample in a study of metastatic and nonmetastatic thyroid tumors (dated by TCRdb to about 2020). No patient had received any treatment before thyroid surgery. The library was generated by PCR. The data were produced on an Illumina HiSeq 4000. TCRdb cleaned the public reads at Q25 with fastp, built clones with MiXCR and kept in-frame beta chains. The sample records roughly 58,000 clones, just over 4% of which are singletons. The ten largest clonotypes hold approximately 20% of the sample. Material for sequencing was blood. Receptors originate from a female donor with papillary thyroid cancer or a benign thyroid nodule (not recorded which). Some clones in this sample may be carry-over from other donors' samples.

With regard to this clone: A much larger clone sits a single nucleotide away, making a read error possible. This chain connects TRBV4-2 to TRBJ2-3; tentative D call: TRBD2 (5 bases). Deletions cut 4 bases from V and 0 bases from J, with 11 bases between. Germline values: CDR1 LGHNA, CDR2 YNFKEQ. The length of the CDR3 is 15 residues. The CDR3, as DNA: TGTGCCAGCAGCCGCGGGCAACGTAGCACAGATACGCAGTATTTT. This codes for CASSRGQRSTDTQYF.

On this clone itself: A read error is possible here, since a much larger clone lies one base away. The identical CDR3 is also encoded by other nucleotide sequences in the sample. This chain joins TRBV18 and TRBJ1-2; TRBD1 might be the D (5 bases). The CDR3 runs to 17 residues. Germline loops: CDR1 KGHSH, CDR2 LQKENI. Here the CDR3 DNA reads TGTGCCAGCTCACCGGGCAGGGAAAAATGGGCTAACTATGGCTACACATTC. It is translated as CASSPGREKWANYGYTF.

Turning to this clone: This is likely a read error, given that the CDR3 carries no conserved phenylalanine or tryptophan at its end. The chain has TRBV28 and TRBJ1-2, with 7 bases aligning to TRBD1. This CDR3 is built from 16 residues. The germline V gene has CDR1 MDHEN and CDR2 SYDVKM. The CDR3 bases are TGTGCCATCAGTTTTGAACCTCGGGACAGCTATTATGGCTACACCCTC. Protein sequence: CAISFEPRDSYYGYTL.

The rearrangement links TRBV5-1 to TRBJ2-3; 11 nucleotides align to TRBD2. This CDR3 comprises 19 residues. Germline trimming cut 0 bases from V and 3 bases from J; bases unmatched to any gene: 12. Germline V gene lookup returns CDR1 SGHRS and CDR2 YFSETQ. The CDR3 region has the DNA TGCGCCAGCAGCTTGGTCGGAACTAGCGGGAGTTTTTTTACAGATACGCAGTATTTT. Its protein is CASSLVGTSGSFFTDTQYF. The whole variable domain, remainder taken from reference TRBV5-1 and TRBJ2-3, is KAGVTQTPRYLIKTRGQQVTLSCSPISGHRSVSWYQQTPGQGLQFLFEYFSETQRNKGNFPGRFSGRQFSNSRSEMNVSTLELGDSALYLCASSLVGTSGSFFTDTQYFGPGTRLTVL.

This clone was seen at least ten times. The V gene is TRBV6-2 or TRBV6-3, the J gene TRBJ1-1, with D uncertain. CDR1 and CDR2 from the germline V gene are MNHEY and SVGEGT. The CDR3 runs to 13 residues. V lost 6 bases and J lost 4, with 12 bases in between. CDR3 in DNA: TGTGCCAGCAGCCCTGGATGGAGCACTGAAGCTTTCTTT. As protein: CASSPGWSTEAFF.

Ten or more counts support this clone. This chain joins TRBV7-3 and TRBJ2-2; D may be TRBD2 (5 bases). This CDR3 comprises 14 residues. Trimming left V 2 bases short and J 1 base short, with 5 bases between. Germline loops: CDR1 SGHTA, CDR2 FQGTGA. The CDR3 here is CASSLRGNTGELFF. DNA of the CDR3: TGTGCCAGCAGCTTACGGGGGAACACCGGGGAGCTGTTTTTT.

This clone was seen at least ten times. This chain links TRBV12-3 or TRBV12-4 with TRBJ2-7; D may be TRBD1 or TRBD2 (5 bases each). V lost 7 bases and J 7 bases, leaving 14 bases between the germline ends. The CDR3 spans 12 residues. The CDR3 DNA reads TGTGCCAGCACTTGGGACCTTGGGGAGCAGTACTTC. This encodes CASTWDLGEQYF.

This clone was recorded at least ten times. The V gene is TRBV18, the J gene TRBJ2-7; the D gene is possibly TRBD1 (5 bases). CDR1 is KGHSH and CDR2 is LQKENI in the germline V gene. This CDR3 has 15 residues. V lost 1 base and J lost 6, with 16 bases in between. As DNA, the CDR3 is TGTGCCAGCTCACCACGGACAAATTTCGTCGGCGAGCAGTACTTC. This translates into CASSPRTNFVGEQYF.

At least ten counts were recorded for this clone. The J gene is TRBJ2-4, the V gene TRBV6-1, with D possibly being TRBD1 (5 bases). Germline CDR1 reads MNHNS; CDR2 reads SASEGT. Trimming removed 7 bases at V and 7 bases at J, with 17 bases between. This CDR3 has 14 amino acids. CDR3 sequence: CASKAGHPGNIQYF. DNA for the CDR3: TGTGCCAGCAAGGCTGGACACCCAGGGAACATTCAGTACTTC.

This clone has just a few counts. Since no conserved phenylalanine or tryptophan closes the CDR3, a read error is the likely cause. The V call is TRBV6-1, the J call TRBJ1-2, with unresolved D. The CDR3 runs 14 residues. Germline V gene lookup returns CDR1 MNHNS and CDR2 SASEGT. The V and J ends lost 7 bases and 5 bases respectively, with 17 bases between them. The DNA for the CDR3 is TGTGCCAGCATCCAAGATTCTGTGGGGTATGGCTACACCCTC. It yields the protein CASIQDSVGYGYTL.

This chain uses TRBV12-3 or TRBV12-4 with TRBJ2-3; D unresolved. The CDR3 sequence is 13 residues long. Trimming stripped 4 bases from V and 3 bases from J, with 8 bases between. The CDR3 is CASSSQLTDTQYF. The DNA of the CDR3 is TGTGCCAGCAGTTCCCAATTAACAGATACGCAGTATTTT.

A few counts support this clone. Being one base from a much bigger clone, this may be a read error. The chain has TRBV28 and TRBJ2-3; D is possibly TRBD2 (5 bases). CDR1 and CDR2 (germline): MDHEN, SYDVKM. The CDR3 spans 12 residues. Trimming removed 9 bases from V and 3 bases from J, with 10 bases in between. As DNA, the CDR3 is TGTGCCAGAGGGAGACGTACAGATACGCAGTATTTT. Protein product: CARGRRTDTQYF. Using reference TRBV28 and TRBJ2-3 for the parts outside the CDR3, the full variable domain is DVKVTQSSRYLVKRTGEKVFLECVQDMDHENMFWYRQDPGLGLRLIYFSYDVKMKEKGDIPEGYSVSREKKERFSLILESASTNQTSMYLCARGRRTDTQYFGPGTRLTVL.

This clone was seen more than once but under ten times. The chain couples TRBV24-1 to TRBJ2-2, with D possibly being TRBD2 (7 bases). CDR3 length: 14 residues. Germline loops: CDR1 KGHDR, CDR2 SFDVKD. V dropped 5 bases and J dropped 9 bases, with 15 bases sitting between them. CDR3 sequence (DNA): TGTGCCACCAGTGCAAGGGGGACTATCCGGGAGCTGTTTTTT. This sequence encodes CATSARGTIRELFF.

In this sample, this clone turned up many times. V gene TRBV3-1 combines with J gene TRBJ2-7, with 10 nucleotides matching TRBD2. Germline CDR1 LGHDT, CDR2 YNNKEL (reference sequence). V trimming: 8 bases; J trimming: 2 bases; junction bases outside the gene matches: 3. CDR3 length equals 13 residues. The CDR3 is CASLLAGTYEQYF. In DNA, the CDR3 is TGTGCCAGCTTACTAGCGGGAACCTACGAGCAGTACTTC.

This clone was seen many times. J is TRBJ1-1 and V is TRBV18; D is unresolved. The germline V gene encodes CDR1 KGHSH and CDR2 LQKENI. V lost 3 bases and J 2 bases, leaving 10 bases between the germline ends. This CDR3 has 14 residues. DNA for the CDR3: TGTGCCAGCTCACCTGAAGAGAAAAACACTGAAGCTTTCTTT. It specifies CASSPEEKNTEAFF.

This clone turned up a few times. Since a much larger clone is just one base distant, this may be a read error. Other DNA variants within this sample encode the same CDR3. V gene TRBV10-3 combines with J gene TRBJ2-2; no definite D call. The CDR3 has 16 residues. V lost 8 bases and J 5 bases, leaving 21 bases between the germline ends. The germline gives CDR1 ENHRY, CDR2 SYGVKD. The CDR3 bases are TGTGCCATCGGTGGACCTCAAGCTGTGAATACCGGGGAGCTGTTTTTT. Its protein product is CAIGGPQAVNTGELFF.

This rearrangement joins TRBV9 to TRBJ1-4; D may be TRBD1 (5 bases). Germline CDR1 SGDLS, CDR2 YYNGEE. CDR3 length: 12 residues. Trimming took 4 bases from V and 7 from J, leaving 8 bases between them. The CDR3 region has the DNA TGTGCCAGCAGCAAAACAGGTGAAAAACTGTTTTTT. This codes for CASSKTGEKLFF.

This chain uses TRBV12-3 or TRBV12-4 with TRBJ2-1, with TRBD2 matching over 9 bases. CDR3 length equals 15 residues. Germline trimming cut 8 bases from V and 5 bases from J; bases unmatched to any gene: 10. The CDR3, as DNA: TGTGCCAGCTCCGACTCTAGCGGGGCACACAATGAGCAGTTCTTC. Its translation is CASSDSSGAHNEQFF.

This clone was detected many times. The chain recombines TRBV29-1 with TRBJ2-3, with D unclear. V gave up 7 bases and J gave up 3 bases, with 11 bases separating them. The CDR3 is 12 residues long. CDR1 SQVTM and CDR2 ANQGSEA come from the germline V gene. CDR3 DNA: TGCAGCGCCCGGGTTTCTACAGATACGCAGTATTTT. It translates to CSARVSTDTQYF.

This clone came up many times. The chain has TRBV2 and TRBJ2-6; TRBD2 matches at 7 bases. V shed 2 bases and J 2 bases; nucleotides not matched to a gene: 3. In germline, CDR1 is SNHLY, CDR2 FYNNEI. There are 16 residues in the CDR3. The DNA of the CDR3 is TGTGCCAGCAGTGAAACGGCGGGGGCTGGGGCCAACGTCCTGACTTTC. Protein sequence: CASSETAGAGANVLTF. The full variable domain, in which reference TRBV2 and TRBJ2-6 provide the parts outside the CDR3, is EPEVTQTPSHQVTQMGQEVILRCVPISNHLYFYWYRQILGQKVEFLVSFYNNEISEKSEIFDDQFSVERPDGSNFTLKIRSTKLEDSAMYFCASSETAGAGANVLTFGAGSRLTVL.

This clone was counted at least ten times. The chain is built from TRBV7-9 and TRBJ1-2, with D hard to call. V lost 3 bases to trimming and J lost 2 bases, with 16 bases between them. Germline V gives CDR1 SEHNR, CDR2 FQNEAQ (reference sequence). The CDR3 has 16 amino acids. CDR3 loop: CASSLRRPGPNYGYTF. The CDR3 nucleotides read TGTGCCAGCAGCTTGAGGAGACCCGGGCCCAACTATGGCTACACCTTC.

As to this clone: Being one base from a much bigger clone, this may be a read error. The chain uses TRBV6-2 or TRBV6-3 and TRBJ1-2; no reliable D call. CDR3 length: 15 residues. CDR1 MNHEY and CDR2 SVGEGT come from the germline V gene. The DNA for the CDR3 is TGTGCCAGCAGTTGCCTTTCTAGGTCCAACTACGGCTACACCTTC. Translated, it gives CASSCLSRSNYGYTF.

In its sample, this clone was seen many times. The gene calls are TRBV19 and TRBJ1-5; D might be TRBD1 (6 bases). CDR3 length: 14 amino acids. The V gene lost 4 bases and the J gene lost 1 base, with 8 bases spanning the gap. Germline CDR1 reads LNHDA; CDR2 reads SQIVND (reference sequence). CDR3 sequence reads: CASSTGQSNQPQHF. In nucleotides, the CDR3 is TGTGCCAGTAGTACCGGACAGAGCAATCAGCCCCAGCATTTT.

This clone was counted many times. The genes are TRBV5-8 and TRBJ2-1; no clear D. Looked up from germline, CDR1 is SGHTS and CDR2 is YDEGEE. The V end lost 0 bases, the J end lost 9 bases, and 10 bases lay between the germline ends. There are 13 residues in the CDR3. DNA of the CDR3: TGTGCCAGCAGCTTGGCCAAGGGTTTTGAGCAGTTCTTC. Amino acid sequence: CASSLAKGFEQFF.

There are many counts of this clone. The V call is TRBV4-1, the J call TRBJ1-4, with D perhaps matching TRBD1 (5 bases). The CDR3 is 16 residues long. V lost 0 bases and J lost 3, with 11 bases in between. Per the germline V gene, CDR1 is MGHRA and CDR2 is YSYEKL. The CDR3 loop is CASSQERGRANEKLFF. The CDR3 nucleotides are TGCGCCAGCAGCCAAGAAAGGGGCAGGGCTAATGAAAAACTGTTTTTT.

This clone was counted only a few times. With a much larger clone just one base away, this may be a read error. Other DNA sequences of this sample code for an identical CDR3. The rearrangement uses TRBV20-1 and TRBJ1-4; D is uncertain. V lost 0 bases and J lost 6, with 8 bases in between. The CDR3 is 13 amino acids. Germline V gives CDR1 DFQATT, CDR2 SNEGSKA (reference sequence). The CDR3 is CSARDPLDEKLFF. The DNA of the CDR3 is TGCAGTGCTAGAGACCCTTTGGATGAAAAACTGTTTTTT.

For this clone: A read error may explain this, as a much larger clone is one base away. The same CDR3 arises from other DNA sequences in this sample as well. This sequence joins TRBV7-7 and TRBJ2-3, with a weak D call TRBD2 (5 bases). The germline CDR1 and CDR2 sequences are SSHAT and FNYEAQ (reference sequence). This CDR3 spans 15 amino acids. The chain's CDR3 is CASSPVGEGTDTQYF. As DNA, the CDR3 is TGTGCTAGCAGCCCTGTGGGAGAGGGCACAGATACGCAGTATTTT. The whole variable domain, remainder taken from reference TRBV7-7 and TRBJ2-3, is GAGVSQSPRYKVTKRGQDVTLRCDPISSHATLYWYQQALGQGPEFLTYFNYEAQPDKSGLPSDRFSAERPEGSISTLTIQRTEQRDSAMYRCASSPVGEGTDTQYFGPGTRLTVL.